These 18 T cell receptor beta chains were all obtained from the same sample, sequenced in a study of T cell responses to AZD1222 COVID-19 vaccine. Only in-frame clones appear in the TCRdb table, and some are missing; sequencing was by immunoSEQ multiplex PCR. The sample has 90,000 to 130,000 clones, approximately 92% seen once. This sample comprised peripheral blood, obtained 28 days after the second AZD1222 dose. Every receptor here comes from an adult who received the AZD1222 COVID-19 vaccine.

This clone was found once. The chain's CDR3 is CASSRPSSYNSPLHF. The CDR3 nucleotides read TGTGCCAGCAGCCGACCGAGCTCCTATAATTCACCCCTCCACTTT. The chain recombines TRBV28 with TRBJ1-6; unclear D gene. CDR3 size: 15 residues. The germline gives CDR1 MDHEN, CDR2 SYDVKM. Trimming left V 6 bases short and J 0 bases short, with 9 bases between.

This clone was detected only once. The genes are TRBV7-3 and TRBJ2-3; D perhaps matches TRBD1 (5 bases). V dropped 4 bases and J dropped 4 bases, with 9 bases sitting between them. There are 13 residues in the CDR3. Germline V CDR1 and CDR2: SGHTA, FQGTGA. CDR3 sequence (DNA): TGTGCCAGCAGCTGGATCAGGGCAGATACGCAGTATTTT. Translating it yields CASSWIRADTQYF.

The rearrangement links TRBV6-5 to TRBJ1-6; a possible D gene is TRBD1 (5 bases). The CDR3 contains 15 residues. In germline, CDR1 is MNHEY, CDR2 SVGAGI. V gave up 7 bases and J gave up 0 bases, with 10 bases separating them. CDR3 bases: TGTGCCAGCACTGGGGGGGGCTCCTATAATTCACCCCTCCACTTT. This gives the protein CASTGGGSYNSPLHF.

The chain joins TRBV27 to TRBJ2-5, with D uncertain. This CDR3 region has 14 residues. The V end was cut by 3 bases, the J end by 4 bases, with 12 bases between. Per germline, CDR1 MNHEY and CDR2 SMNVEV (reference sequence). This CDR3 is CASSLLRKGETQYF. CDR3 DNA: TGTGCCAGCAGTTTGCTTCGCAAGGGAGAGACCCAGTACTTC.

This sequence joins TRBV7-9 and TRBJ1-5; a possible D gene is TRBD1 (6 bases). This CDR3 contains 17 residues. Germline V CDR1 and CDR2: SEHNR, FQNEAQ (reference sequence). Trimming left V 5 bases short and J 0 bases short, with 17 bases between. The CDR3 loop is CASSARAQGPSNQPQHF. DNA for the CDR3: TGTGCCAGCAGCGCACGGGCACAGGGCCCTAGCAATCAGCCCCAGCATTTT. Full variable domain (missing parts from reference TRBV7-9 and TRBJ1-5): DTGVSQNPRHKITKRGQNVTFRCDPISEHNRLYWYRQTLGQGPEFLTYFQNEAQLEKSRLLSDRFSAERPKGSFSTLEIQRTEQGDSAMYLCASSARAQGPSNQPQHFGDGTRLSIL.

The J gene is TRBJ1-6, the V gene TRBV9; TRBD1 might be the D (6 bases). The germline V gene has CDR1 SGDLS and CDR2 YYNGEE. Trimming shortened V by 4 bases and J by 3 bases, and 11 bases separated the two germline ends. The CDR3 spans 15 residues. The CDR3 DNA reads as TGTGCCAGCAGCTCCAGACAGGACTATAATTCACCCCTCCACTTT. It specifies CASSSRQDYNSPLHF.

The rearrangement links TRBV18 to TRBJ2-7, with 8 bases matching TRBD1. The V segment lost 0 bases and the J segment 1 base; nucleotides outside the gene matches: 5. CDR1 is KGHSH and CDR2 is LQKENI in the germline V gene. This CDR3 is 16 amino acids long. The CDR3 reads CASSPPTGEESYEQYF. CDR3 nucleotides: TGTGCCAGCTCACCACCGACAGGGGAGGAATCCTACGAGCAGTACTTC.

The chain employs TRBV27 and TRBJ2-7, with 7 bases fitting TRBD1. The CDR3 extends over 15 amino acids. With 3 bases clipped from V and 4 bases from J, the junction kept 9 bases outside the gene matches. CDR1 is MNHEY, CDR2 SMNVEV, per germline (reference sequence). DNA for the CDR3: TGTGCCAGCAGTTTTCGGGCAGGGGGTCAGTACGAGCAGTACTTC. Translated: CASSFRAGGQYEQYF.

The chain recombines TRBV5-5 with TRBJ2-7; D unresolved. V dropped 0 bases and J dropped 2 bases, with 9 bases sitting between them. Germline CDR1 and CDR2: SGHKS and YYEKEE (reference sequence). The CDR3 has 14 residues. CDR3 amino acids: CASSLATATYEQYF. The CDR3 DNA reads as TGTGCCAGCAGCTTGGCAACAGCTACCTACGAGCAGTACTTC. Full variable domain (outside the CDR3, taken from reference TRBV5-5 and TRBJ2-7): DAGVTQSPTHLIKTRGQQVTLRCSPISGHKSVSWYQQVLGQGPQFIFQYYEKEERGRGNFPDRFSARQFPNYSSELNVNALLLGDSALYLCASSLATATYEQYFGPGTRLTVT.

V usage is TRBV19 and J usage is TRBJ1-5; no clear D. CDR1 is LNHDA and CDR2 is SQIVND in the germline V gene (reference sequence). The V end lost 6 bases, the J end lost 2 bases, and 20 bases lay between the germline ends. CDR3 length: 17 amino acids. Here the CDR3 reads CASRMGSSLRRNQPQHF. The CDR3 DNA sequence: TGTGCCAGTAGGATGGGGAGTTCGTTACGGCGCAATCAGCCCCAGCATTTT.

The V call is TRBV5-1, the J call TRBJ1-4; 9 bases agree with TRBD1. V was clipped by 4 bases and J by 6 bases; unmatched bases: 4. The CDR3 extends over 14 amino acids. CDR1 is SGHRS, CDR2 YFSETQ, per germline. The CDR3 loop is CASSMGQGYEKLFF. The CDR3 DNA is TGCGCCAGCAGCATGGGACAGGGTTATGAAAAACTGTTTTTT.

This rearrangement joins TRBV7-2 to TRBJ2-1; the D is unclear. The V end was cut by 5 bases, the J end by 0 bases, with 14 bases between. The CDR3 has 16 amino acids. Per germline, CDR1 SGHTA and CDR2 FQGNSA. Here the CDR3 DNA reads TGTGCCAGCAGCATAGACCGCCCGAGCTCCTACAATGAGCAGTTCTTC. Its protein is CASSIDRPSSYNEQFF.

With regard to this clone: Other DNA sequences in this specimen translate into the identical CDR3. The chain joins TRBV5-1 to TRBJ2-5; no reliable D call. CDR1 is SGHRS and CDR2 is YFSETQ in the germline V gene. CDR3 length: 11 residues. V was trimmed by 4 bases and J by 1 base, leaving 2 bases between them. CDR3 DNA: TGCGCCAGCAGCCTCCAAGAGACCCAGTACTTC. This codes for CASSLQETQYF.

This chain connects TRBV14 to TRBJ2-5; D gene ambiguous. CDR1 and CDR2 from the germline V gene are SGHDN and FVKESK. Trimming left V 1 base short and J 5 bases short, with 8 bases between. The CDR3 is made up of 13 amino acids. The CDR3 DNA is TGTGCCAGCAGCCAAGTGAGGACGGAGACCCAGTACTTC. This sequence encodes CASSQVRTETQYF. The whole variable domain, filled in from reference TRBV14 and TRBJ2-5, reads EAGVTQFPSHSVIEKGQTVTLRCDPISGHDNLYWYRRVMGKEIKFLLHFVKESKQDESGMPNNRFLAERTGGTYSTLKVQPAELEDSGVYFCASSQVRTETQYFGPGTRLLVL.

This clone has only a few counts. The CDR3 is CASSPRGTDTQYF. CDR3 in DNA: TGTGCCAGCAGTCCTCGGGGCACAGATACGCAGTATTTT. This chain connects TRBV6-5 to TRBJ2-3; no firm D call. Germline lookup yields CDR1 MNHEY and CDR2 SVGAGI. The CDR3 loop spans 13 amino acids. Trimming cost V 5 bases and J 1 base, with 7 bases left between them.

The chain recombines TRBV18 with TRBJ1-2, with D uncertain. CDR1 and CDR2 from the germline V gene are KGHSH and LQKENI. V lost 6 bases and J 3 bases, leaving 17 bases between the germline ends. CDR3 length: 15 amino acids. CDR3 sequence reads: CASSTSYRSHYGYTF. CDR3 coding DNA: TGTGCCAGCTCCACGAGCTACCGGTCGCACTATGGCTACACCTTC.

The chain has TRBV4-1 and TRBJ2-1; D is perhaps TRBD1 (5 bases). Germline lookup yields CDR1 MGHRA and CDR2 YSYEKL. This CDR3 region has 16 residues. V lost 0 bases to trimming and J lost 2 bases, with 11 bases between them. This CDR3 is CASSQEGRNPYNEQFF. The CDR3 nucleotides read TGCGCCAGCAGCCAAGAGGGGCGGAATCCCTACAATGAGCAGTTCTTC.

This clone was seen a few times. The chain carries TRBV30 and TRBJ2-4, with TRBD1 matching over 9 bases. This CDR3 has 19 amino acids. Germline CDR1 GTSNPN, CDR2 SVGIG (reference sequence). V lost 3 bases to trimming and J lost 0 bases; unmatched junction nucleotides: 15. CDR3 DNA: TGTGCCTGGAGACCCACAGGGGGCCGAGAGTACCTAGCCAAAAACATTCAGTACTTC. The encoded protein is CAWRPTGGREYLAKNIQYF. Combining the CDR3 with reference TRBV30 and TRBJ2-4 gives the whole variable domain SQTIHQWPATLVQPVGSPLSLECTVEGTSNPNLYWYRQAAGRGLQLLFYSVGIGQISSEVPQNLSASRPQDRQFILSSKKLLLSDSGFYLCAWRPTGGREYLAKNIQYFGAGTRLSVL.